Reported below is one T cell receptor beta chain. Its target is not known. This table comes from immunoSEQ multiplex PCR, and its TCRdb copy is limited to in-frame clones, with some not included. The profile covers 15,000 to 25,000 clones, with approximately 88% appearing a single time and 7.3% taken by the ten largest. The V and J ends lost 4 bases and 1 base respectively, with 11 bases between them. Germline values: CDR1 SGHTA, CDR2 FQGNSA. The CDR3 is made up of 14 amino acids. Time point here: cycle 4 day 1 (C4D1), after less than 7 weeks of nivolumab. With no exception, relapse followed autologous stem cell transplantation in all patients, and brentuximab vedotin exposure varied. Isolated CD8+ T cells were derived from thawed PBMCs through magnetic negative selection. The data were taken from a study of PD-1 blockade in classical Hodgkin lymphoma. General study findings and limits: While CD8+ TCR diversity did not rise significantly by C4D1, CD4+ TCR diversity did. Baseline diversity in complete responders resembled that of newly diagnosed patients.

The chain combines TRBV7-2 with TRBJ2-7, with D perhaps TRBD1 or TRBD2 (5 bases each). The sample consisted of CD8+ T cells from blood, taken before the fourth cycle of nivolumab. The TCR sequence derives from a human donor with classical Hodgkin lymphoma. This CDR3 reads CASSSWDGSYEQYF. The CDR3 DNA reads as TGTGCCAGCAGCTCCTGGGACGGATCCTACGAGCAGTACTTC.